This TCR beta chain was recovered during a study of identical twins. TCRdb re-called the 5' RACE reads through MiXCR, storing one row per CDR3 protein. The sample holds 1.5 million to 2 million distinct CDR3 sequences, more than 30% seen once. Healthy Caucasians made up all donors. CDR1 SGHTA and CDR2 FQGNSA come from the germline V gene. The CDR3 has 15 amino acids. The rearrangement links TRBV7-2 to TRBJ2-4; 7 nucleotides align to TRBD2. With the DNA end fitting TRBJ2-7 better, the J assignment may be wrong. This TCR derives from a newborn girl in good health. The sample was cord blood. The CDR3 nucleotides are TGTGCCAGCAGCTTAGGGCCAGCGGGGAACTACGAGCAGTACTTC. As protein: CASSLGPAGNYEQYF.